This entry concerns a single T cell receptor beta chain. The record originates from a study of blood T cells in healthy people across ages. Trimming at V came to 4 bases and at J to 5 bases, leaving 3 bases not matched to a gene. The CDR3 sequence is 13 residues long. The germline V gene has CDR1 SGHRS and CDR2 YFSETQ. Each sample had at least 6.5 million PBMCs isolated. With a J-beta primer mix and a sample-barcoded 5' primer, a second PCR ran about 6 to 11 cycles. MiXCR, run by TCRdb on the 5' RACE reads, gives a single entry per CDR3 protein. The sample has roughly 700,000 distinct CDR3 sequences, approximately 50% seen once.

The rearrangement uses TRBV5-1 and TRBJ2-5; 9 bases agree with TRBD1. The sequence was collected from a woman in her sixties or seventies in good health. Sequenced sample: blood. The CDR3 protein is CASSGTGFETQYF. Written as DNA, the CDR3 is TGCGCCAGCAGCGGGACAGGGTTCGAGACCCAGTACTTC.